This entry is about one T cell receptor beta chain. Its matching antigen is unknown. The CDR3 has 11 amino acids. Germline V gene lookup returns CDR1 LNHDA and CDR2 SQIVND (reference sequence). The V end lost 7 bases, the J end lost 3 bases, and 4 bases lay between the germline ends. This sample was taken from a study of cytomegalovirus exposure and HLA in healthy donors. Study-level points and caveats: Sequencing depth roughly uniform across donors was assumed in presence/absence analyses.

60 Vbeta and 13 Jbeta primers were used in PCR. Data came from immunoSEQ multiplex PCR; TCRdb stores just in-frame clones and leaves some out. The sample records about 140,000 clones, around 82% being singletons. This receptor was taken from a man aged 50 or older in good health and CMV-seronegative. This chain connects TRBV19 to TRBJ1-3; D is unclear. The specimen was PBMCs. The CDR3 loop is CASTFGNTIYF. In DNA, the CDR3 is TGTGCCAGTACGTTTGGAAACACCATATATTTT.